A selection of T cell receptor beta chains follows, all from one sample in a study of T-cell reconstitution after alpha-beta-depleted transplantation in children. TCRdb called the PCR reads again in MiXCR, with one record for every CDR3 protein. The repertoire holds around 600,000 distinct CDR3 sequences, roughly 17% seen once, with 0.85% to 1.3% in the top ten. The sample was PBMCs from the stem cell graft donor, taken from the stem cell graft. The receptors here all came from a human donor who donated a stem cell graft to a child with acute myeloid leukemia. The CDR3 runs from the conserved cysteine through the conserved F or W. D genes are given only for firm matches. Rows may omit the clone size; those that give it use once, few, many or a size class.

>many|TRBD2|TRBV20-1|TRBJ2-1
CSARGTSGMGGYNEQFF
TGCAGTGCTAGAGGGACTAGCGGTATGGGCGGATACAATGAGCAGTTCTTC
>many|TRBD2|TRBV15|TRBJ2-7
CATSRDRGGFSSYEQYF
TGTGCCACCAGCAGAGATCGCGGGGGGTTCAGCTCCTACGAGCAGTACTTC
>.|TRBD1|TRBV20-1|TRBJ2-2
CSARAPQGFLAGELFF
TGCAGTGCTAGAGCTCCACAGGGGTTCCTGGCCGGGGAGCTGTTTTTT
>.|.|TRBV5-1|TRBJ2-7
CASSLAGVPVYEQYF
TGCGCCAGCAGCTTGGCAGGGGTCCCGGTCTACGAGCAGTACTTC
>many|.|TRBV20-1|TRBJ2-7
CSARVQSYEQYF
TGCAGTGCTAGAGTCCAGTCCTACGAGCAGTACTTC
>.|.|TRBV12-3/TRBV12-4|TRBJ2-5
CASSRPRGTRRSETQYF
TGTGCCAGCAGTCGTCCCCGGGGCACGCGCCGGTCGGAGACCCAGTACTTC
>many|.|TRBV20-1|TRBJ2-3
CSAGLGSTDTQYF
TGCAGTGCTGGCCTAGGAAGCACAGATACGCAGTATTTT
>many|.|TRBV7-6|TRBJ2-1
CASSHRGVSSYNEQFF
TGTGCCAGCAGCCACCGGGGAGTTAGCTCCTACAATGAGCAGTTCTTC
>few|.|TRBV20-1|TRBJ1-2
CSARLSPLGGYTF
TGCAGTGCTAGGTTGAGCCCTCTAGGTGGCTACACCTTC
>few|TRBD1|TRBV30|TRBJ2-7
CAWSVGGQTYEQYF
TGTGCCTGGAGTGTAGGGGGACAGACCTACGAGCAGTACTTC
>few|TRBD1|TRBV11-1|TRBJ1-1
CASSPGTGSLKSNTEAFF
TGTGCCAGCAGCCCGGGGACAGGGTCCCTCAAATCGAACACTGAAGCTTTCTTT
>many|.|TRBV27|TRBJ2-3
CASSSRQPPTDTQYF
TGTGCCAGCAGTTCGCGGCAGCCACCCACAGATACGCAGTATTTT
>.|.|TRBV5-5|TRBJ2-2
CASSPPRATGTGELFF
TGTGCCAGCAGCCCACCCCGGGCCACGGGCACCGGGGAGCTGTTTTTT
>many|.|TRBV7-2|TRBJ1-5
CASSPGRNNQPQHF
TGTGCCAGCAGCCCAGGGCGAAACAATCAGCCCCAGCATTTT
>few|.|TRBV15|TRBJ1-6
CATRTGLNSPLHF
TGTGCCACCAGGACAGGTCTTAATTCACCCCTCCACTTT
>few|.|TRBV7-9|TRBJ1-1
CASSLPPGRTEAFF
TGTGCCAGCAGCCTCCCACCAGGGCGCACTGAAGCTTTCTTT
>.|.|TRBV20-1|TRBJ2-1
CSARDGGARSYNEQFF
TGCAGTGCTAGAGATGGGGGGGCCCGCTCCTACAATGAGCAGTTCTTC
>many|TRBD2|TRBV7-2|TRBJ2-7
CASSLGTSVDEQYF
TGTGCCAGCAGCCTGGGGACTAGCGTAGACGAGCAGTACTTC
>many|.|TRBV29-1|TRBJ1-1
CSVSWGDTEAFF
TGCAGCGTATCCTGGGGAGACACTGAAGCTTTCTTT
>few|.|TRBV5-6|TRBJ2-3
CASLRAGQAATDTQYF
TGTGCCAGCCTGCGGGCGGGGCAGGCCGCGACAGATACGCAGTATTTT
>many|.|TRBV20-1|TRBJ2-3
CSARDLKYTDTQYF
TGCAGTGCTAGAGACTTAAAATACACAGATACGCAGTATTTT
>many|.|TRBV5-5|TRBJ1-2
CASSLAKGTDYGYTF
TGTGCCAGCAGCTTGGCGAAGGGGACGGACTATGGCTACACCTTC
>many|TRBD1|TRBV20-1|TRBJ1-5
CSASNRGKANQPQHF
TGCAGTGCTAGCAACAGGGGCAAGGCAAATCAGCCCCAGCATTTT
>many|TRBD2|TRBV10-3|TRBJ2-1
CAISGGLVNEQFF
TGTGCCATCAGTGGGGGACTAGTCAATGAGCAGTTCTTC
>.|.|TRBV24-1|TRBJ2-2
CATSPPGRTNTGELFF
TGTGCCACCAGTCCCCCTGGACGTACGAACACCGGGGAGCTGTTTTTT
>.|.|TRBV4-2|TRBJ2-1
CASSQERGQPYNEQFF
TGTGCCAGCAGCCAAGAGCGCGGACAGCCCTACAATGAGCAGTTCTTC
>few|.|TRBV6-1|TRBJ1-1
CASSVASLNTEAFF
TGTGCCAGCAGTGTGGCCAGCCTGAACACTGAAGCTTTCTTT
>.|.|TRBV5-1|TRBJ2-5
CASSLGDGLGETQYF
TGCGCCAGCAGCTTGGGGGACGGCCTTGGGGAGACCCAGTACTTC
>many|.|TRBV20-1|TRBJ1-3
CSARDGRSSGNTIYF
TGCAGTGCTAGAGACGGACGGTCCTCTGGAAACACCATATATTTT
>many|TRBD1|TRBV20-1|TRBJ2-3
CSARGQGATDTQYF
TGCAGTGCTAGGGGACAGGGTGCCACAGATACGCAGTATTTT
>few|.|TRBV4-3|TRBJ1-1
CASSQDRGGGVTEAFF
TGCGCCAGCAGCCAAGATCGCGGGGGGGGAGTCACTGAAGCTTTCTTT
>.|TRBD1|TRBV28|TRBJ1-5
CASISHSATGANQPRHF
TGTGCCAGCATCTCGCATAGCGCCACAGGGGCCAATCAGCCCCGGCATTTT
>.|TRBD1|TRBV6-1|TRBJ2-7
CASSRGVDRAYEQYF
TGTGCCAGCAGCCGTGGCGTGGACAGGGCCTACGAGCAGTACTTC
>.|TRBD1|TRBV30|TRBJ1-1
CAWRAWTGGNTEAFF
TGTGCCTGGAGGGCATGGACAGGGGGAAACACTGAAGCTTTCTTT
>many|.|TRBV12-3/TRBV12-4|TRBJ1-1
CASSLRQSEAFF
TGTGCCAGCAGTTTACGTCAGTCTGAAGCTTTCTTT
>.|.|TRBV5-1|TRBJ1-2
CASSLETGIIHGYTF
TGCGCCAGCAGCCTGGAGACAGGAATAATTCATGGCTACACCTTC
>.|TRBD1|TRBV7-2|TRBJ2-7
CASRPGGVPYEQYF
TGTGCCAGCAGACCAGGGGGCGTCCCCTACGAGCAGTACTTC
>.|TRBD2|TRBV7-2|TRBJ2-1
CASSSGTSNFYEQFF
TGTGCCAGCAGCTCCGGGACTAGCAATTTCTATGAGCAGTTCTTC
>many|TRBD2|TRBV12-3/TRBV12-4|TRBJ2-1
CASSFVPGLVYNEQFF
TGTGCCAGCAGTTTCGTCCCGGGACTAGTCTACAATGAGCAGTTCTTC
>many|TRBD2|TRBV20-1|TRBJ2-1
CSAALLADNEQFF
TGCAGTGCCGCTTTACTAGCGGACAATGAGCAGTTCTTC
>.|TRBD2|TRBV11-2|TRBJ2-1
CASSLGGGAGIEQFF
TGTGCCAGCAGCTTAGGCGGGGGGGCGGGCATTGAGCAGTTCTTC
>.|TRBD1|TRBV15|TRBJ2-5
CATSSRDREPQETQYF
TGTGCCACCAGCAGTCGGGACAGGGAGCCCCAAGAGACCCAGTACTTC
>few|TRBD2|TRBV5-1|TRBJ2-3
CASRRAGGTDTQYF
TGCGCCAGCAGGCGAGCGGGGGGCACAGATACGCAGTATTTT
>many|.|TRBV10-3|TRBJ1-2
CAISESKFSDYGYTF
TGTGCCATCAGTGAGTCGAAGTTCTCGGACTATGGCTACACCTTC
>few|.|TRBV14|TRBJ1-2
CASSQAHYKDDYGYTF
TGTGCCAGCAGCCAAGCCCACTACAAGGACGACTATGGCTACACCTTC
>many|TRBD1|TRBV6-5|TRBJ1-2
CASSYRDRGNYGYTF
TGTGCCAGCAGTTACAGGGACAGGGGGAACTATGGCTACACCTTC
>.|.|TRBV18|TRBJ1-2
CASSPDRPPANYGYTF
TGTGCCAGCTCACCTGACAGGCCTCCCGCTAACTATGGCTACACCTTC
>many|.|TRBV6-2/TRBV6-3|TRBJ2-2
CASSPLTRDTGELFF
TGTGCCAGCAGTCCGCTAACCAGGGATACCGGGGAGCTGTTTTTT
>many|.|TRBV29-1|TRBJ2-5
CSVEGRSRSYQETQYF
TGCAGCGTTGAAGGGCGGAGCCGGTCCTACCAAGAGACCCAGTACTTC
>many|TRBD1|TRBV30|TRBJ2-3
CAWITGAADTQYF
TGTGCCTGGATCACAGGGGCCGCAGATACGCAGTATTTT
>few|.|TRBV20-1|TRBJ1-1
CSARAASGGNTEAFF
TGCAGTGCTAGAGCCGCGTCGGGGGGGAACACTGAAGCTTTCTTT
>many|TRBD2|TRBV20-1|TRBJ2-1
CSARDRISGGLNEQFF
TGCAGTGCTAGAGATCGGATTAGCGGGGGCCTCAATGAGCAGTTCTTC
>.|.|TRBV6-2/TRBV6-3|TRBJ2-5
CASRRAGQNQETQYF
TGTGCCAGCAGACGCGCGGGACAGAACCAAGAGACCCAGTACTTC
>.|.|TRBV5-5|TRBJ2-2
CASSITLTGELFF
TGTGCCAGCTCCATCACCCTTACCGGGGAGCTGTTTTTT
>many|TRBD1|TRBV20-1|TRBJ2-6
CSASSQGALGANVLTF
TGCAGTGCTAGCTCTCAGGGGGCGCTTGGGGCCAACGTCCTGACTTTC
>.|TRBD1|TRBV7-2|TRBJ1-2
CASSPRTGAKYGYTF
TGTGCCAGCAGCCCACGGACAGGGGCTAAGTATGGCTACACCTTC
>many|.|TRBV20-1|TRBJ1-2
CSASEGRGSYGYTF
TGCAGTGCTTCGGAGGGCAGGGGTAGCTATGGCTACACCTTC